A selection of T cell receptor beta chains follows, all from one sample in a study of glioma-infiltrating T cells after dendritic cell vaccination. Measured with immunoSEQ multiplex PCR; TCRdb has only the in-frame clones, and not every one. This sample has 90,000 to 140,000 clones; 90% occur once, and the top ten carry 2.7%. The starting material was blood, obtained after dendritic cell vaccination. Receptor source: a human donor with glioblastoma. Both conserved end residues are part of each CDR3. The D gene is left open where the match is weak. Clone size is stated in some rows and not others, as once, few, many or a class when expanded.

-,-,TRBV4-1,TRBJ1-5,CASSQTHGNQPQHF,TGCGCCAGCAGCCAAACCCACGGGAATCAGCCCCAGCATTTT
-,TRBD1,TRBV27,TRBJ1-1,CASSPRGQANTEAFF,TGTGCCAGCAGTCCTCGGGGACAGGCGAACACTGAAGCTTTCTTT
-,-,TRBV5-6,TRBJ2-3,CASSSGPLDTQYF,TGTGCCAGCAGCTCTGGGCCATTGGATACGCAGTATTTT
few,-,TRBV5-1,TRBJ2-3,CASSFTGEMRDTQYF,TGCGCCAGCAGCTTCACGGGAGAGATGCGAGATACGCAGTATTTT
-,TRBD1,TRBV10-2,TRBJ1-2,CASSDPGQGADGYTF,TGCGCCAGCAGTGACCCGGGACAGGGGGCGGATGGCTACACCTTC
-,-,TRBV9,TRBJ2-5,CASSAYLTGQETQYF,TGTGCCAGCAGCGCCTACCTGACCGGGCAAGAGACCCAGTACTTC
-,TRBD1,TRBV6-5,TRBJ2-3,CASRQGAGDTQYF,TGTGCCAGCAGACAGGGGGCGGGGGATACGCAGTATTTT
-,-,TRBV27,TRBJ1-2,CASSFSRAGYGYTF,TGTGCCAGCAGTTTTTCCAGGGCTGGCTATGGCTACACCTTC
-,-,TRBV9,TRBJ2-2,CASSVARLRTEGTGELFF,TGTGCCAGCAGCGTAGCACGTCTTCGGACGGAGGGAACCGGGGAGCTGTTTTTT
-,-,TRBV19,TRBJ1-2,CASKRGSSYGYTF,TGTGCCAGTAAAAGGGGTTCATCGTATGGCTACACCTTC
-,TRBD2,TRBV13,TRBJ2-3,CASATGTSGGLTDTQYF,TGTGCCAGCGCGACCGGGACTAGCGGGGGGCTCACAGATACGCAGTATTTT
-,-,TRBV29-1,TRBJ2-5,CSVGLANRLETQYF,TGCAGCGTTGGTCTAGCGAATCGTCTAGAGACCCAGTACTTC
-,-,TRBV18,TRBJ1-2,CASSPSQAPYGYTF,TGTGCCAGCTCACCATCGCAGGCGCCCTATGGCTACACCTTC
-,TRBD2,TRBV4-2,TRBJ2-7,CASSQVGLAGLYEQYF,TGTGCCAGCAGCCAAGTCGGCCTAGCGGGGCTATACGAGCAGTACTTC
few,-,TRBV11-2,TRBJ1-5,CASSLEANQPQHF,TGTGCCAGCAGCTTAGAGGCCAATCAGCCCCAGCATTTT
-,-,TRBV18,TRBJ2-7,CASSSTQDRNYEQYF,TGTGCCAGCTCATCGACCCAAGACAGGAACTACGAGCAGTACTTC
-,TRBD2,TRBV5-8,TRBJ2-7,CASSSERTSGTYEQYF,TGTGCCAGCAGCTCAGAGAGGACTAGCGGCACCTACGAGCAGTACTTC
-,TRBD1,TRBV10-3,TRBJ2-7,CAISSDRGVYEQYF,TGTGCCATCAGTTCGGACAGGGGAGTTTACGAGCAGTACTTC
-,TRBD2,TRBV19,TRBJ2-1,CASSTFLAGSYNEQFF,TGTGCCAGTAGTACCTTCCTAGCGGGTTCCTACAATGAGCAGTTCTTC